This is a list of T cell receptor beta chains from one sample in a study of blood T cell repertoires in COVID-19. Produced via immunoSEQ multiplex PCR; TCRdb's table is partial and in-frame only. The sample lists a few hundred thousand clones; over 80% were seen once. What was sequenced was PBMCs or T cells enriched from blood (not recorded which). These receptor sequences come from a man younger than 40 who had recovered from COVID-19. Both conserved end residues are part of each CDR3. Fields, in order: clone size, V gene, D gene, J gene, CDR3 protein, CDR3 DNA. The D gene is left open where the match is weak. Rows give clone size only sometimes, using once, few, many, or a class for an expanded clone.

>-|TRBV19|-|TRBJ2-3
CASSVNHRADTQYF
TGTGCCAGTAGTGTGAACCACCGCGCAGATACGCAGTATTTT
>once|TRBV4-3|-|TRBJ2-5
CASSQAWPGEGKETQYF
TGCGCCAGCAGCCAAGCTTGGCCGGGAGAGGGGAAAGAGACCCAGTACTTC
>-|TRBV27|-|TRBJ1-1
CASSSEGTITEAFF
TGTGCCAGCAGTTCTGAGGGTACGATTACTGAAGCTTTCTTT
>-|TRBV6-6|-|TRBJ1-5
CASSYSGDSNQPQHF
TGTGCCAGCAGTTACTCAGGGGATAGCAATCAGCCCCAGCATTTT
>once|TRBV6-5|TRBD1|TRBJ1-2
CASKILRTGNYGYTF
TGTGCCAGCAAGATACTAAGGACAGGGAACTATGGCTACACCTTC
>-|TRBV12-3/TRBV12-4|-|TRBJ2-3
CASSPFRDTQYF
TGTGCCAGCAGTCCTTTTAGAGATACGCAGTATTTT
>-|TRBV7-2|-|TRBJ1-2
CASSLLASGNYGYTF
TGTGCCAGCAGCCTCCTAGCAAGTGGGAACTATGGCTACACCTTC
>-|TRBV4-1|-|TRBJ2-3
CASSQVGTRTDTQYF
TGCGCCAGCAGCCAAGTTGGGACACGCACAGATACGCAGTATTTT
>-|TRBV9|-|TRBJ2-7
CASSVEDNRRSYEQYF
TGTGCCAGCAGCGTAGAAGACAACCGGCGTAGCTACGAGCAGTACTTC
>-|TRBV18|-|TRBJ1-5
CASSVEGGNQPQHF
TGTGCCAGCTCAGTCGAAGGGGGTAATCAGCCCCAGCATTTT
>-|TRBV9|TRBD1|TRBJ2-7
CASSEQGADYEQYF
TGTGCCAGCAGCGAACAGGGGGCGGACTACGAGCAGTACTTC
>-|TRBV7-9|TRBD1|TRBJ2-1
CASSPGTGVRNEQFF
TGTGCCAGCAGCCCTGGGACAGGGGTAAGGAATGAGCAGTTCTTC
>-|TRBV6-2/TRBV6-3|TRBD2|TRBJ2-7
CASSYRAGDEQYF
TGTGCCAGCAGTTACCGCGCGGGAGACGAGCAGTACTTC
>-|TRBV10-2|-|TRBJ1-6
CASRSTGTYNSPLHF
TGCGCCAGCAGAAGTACCGGGACCTATAATTCACCCCTCCACTTT
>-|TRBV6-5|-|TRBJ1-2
CASGNRVPYGYTF
TGTGCCAGCGGGAACAGGGTCCCCTATGGCTACACCTTC
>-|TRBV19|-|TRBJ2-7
CASTQLGSYEQYF
TGTGCCAGTACCCAACTAGGATCCTACGAGCAGTACTTC
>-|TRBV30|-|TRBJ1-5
CAWAQGSNQPQHF
TGTGCCTGGGCGCAGGGAAGCAATCAGCCCCAGCATTTT
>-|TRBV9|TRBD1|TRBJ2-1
CASSEPGQGAPGEQFF
TGTGCCAGCAGCGAACCGGGACAGGGGGCGCCTGGTGAGCAGTTCTTC
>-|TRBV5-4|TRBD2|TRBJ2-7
CASSLGTSGREQYF
TGTGCCAGCAGCCTAGGGACTAGCGGGCGCGAGCAGTACTTC
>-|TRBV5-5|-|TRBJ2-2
CASSLITGSGGELFF
TGTGCCAGCAGCTTGATAACCGGGAGTGGCGGGGAGCTGTTTTTT
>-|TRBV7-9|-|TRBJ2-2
CASSFRSSGELFF
TGTGCCAGCAGCTTTAGAAGTTCCGGGGAGCTGTTTTTT
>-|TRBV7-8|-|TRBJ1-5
CASSLVPGNQPQHF
TGTGCCAGCAGCTTAGTGCCGGGCAATCAGCCCCAGCATTTT
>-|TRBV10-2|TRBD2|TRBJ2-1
CASRTSGINEQFF
TGCGCCAGCAGGACTAGCGGGATTAATGAGCAGTTCTTC
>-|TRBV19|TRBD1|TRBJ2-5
CASSPGTEYQETQYF
TGTGCCAGTAGTCCCGGGACAGAGTACCAAGAGACCCAGTACTTC
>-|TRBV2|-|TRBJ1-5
CASSGDSRNQPQHF
TGTGCCAGCAGCGGGGACTCCAGGAATCAGCCCCAGCATTTT
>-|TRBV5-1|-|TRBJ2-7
CASSLDGGYEQYF
TGCGCCAGCAGCTTGGATGGAGGCTACGAGCAGTACTTC
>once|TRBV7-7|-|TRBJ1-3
CASSPFVDGDYAGNTIYF
TGTGCTAGCAGCCCCTTCGTCGACGGTGACTATGCTGGAAACACCATATATTTT
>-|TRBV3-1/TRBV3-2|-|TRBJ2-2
CASSQGAWANTGELFF
TGTGCCAGCAGCCAAGGGGCTTGGGCGAACACCGGGGAGCTGTTTTTT
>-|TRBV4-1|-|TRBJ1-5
CASSQERGGVSQPQHF
TGCGCCAGCAGCCAAGAAAGGGGGGGGGTCAGTCAGCCCCAGCATTTT
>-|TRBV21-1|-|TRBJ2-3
CASSGTTRGLAQAADTQYF
TGTGCCAGCAGCGGGACGACCCGAGGACTAGCTCAGGCGGCAGATACGCAGTATTTT
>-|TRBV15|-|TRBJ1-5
CATSRETDKRYHQPQHF
TGTGCCACCAGCAGAGAAACGGACAAAAGGTATCATCAGCCCCAGCATTTT
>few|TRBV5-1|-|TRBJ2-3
CASSLGGLAGTDTQYF
TGCGCCAGCAGCTTGGGGGGGCTAGCCGGCACAGATACGCAGTATTTT
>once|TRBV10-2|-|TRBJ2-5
CASSPGLLVYQETQYF
TGCGCCAGCAGTCCGGGACTCCTCGTGTACCAAGAGACCCAGTACTTC
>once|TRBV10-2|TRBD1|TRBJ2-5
CASHVQGAKTQYF
TGCGCCAGCCATGTACAGGGGGCAAAGACCCAGTACTTC
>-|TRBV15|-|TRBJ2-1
CATSRKLLGGSIQFF
TGTGCCACCAGCAGGAAACTATTAGGTGGGAGTATTCAGTTCTTC
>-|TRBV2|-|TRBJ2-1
CASSWGRSSYNEQFF
TGTGCCAGCAGTTGGGGCCGGAGCTCCTACAATGAGCAGTTCTTC
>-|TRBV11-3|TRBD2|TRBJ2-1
CASSLTVGTRVHEQFF
TGTGCCAGCAGCTTAACCGTGGGGACTAGAGTCCATGAGCAGTTCTTC
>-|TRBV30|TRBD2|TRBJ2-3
CAWTIGLAGATSTDTQYF
TGTGCCTGGACCATAGGACTAGCGGGGGCCACGAGCACAGATACGCAGTATTTT
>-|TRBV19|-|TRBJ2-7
CASSNGIHYEQYF
TGTGCCAGTAGTAACGGGATTCACTACGAGCAGTACTTC
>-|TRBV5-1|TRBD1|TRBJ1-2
CASSWGEGAYGYTF
TGCGCCAGCAGCTGGGGTGAGGGGGCCTATGGCTACACCTTC
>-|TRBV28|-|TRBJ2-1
CASSLVREQFF
TGTGCCAGCAGTTTGGTGCGTGAGCAGTTCTTC
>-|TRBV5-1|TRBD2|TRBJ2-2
CASSLLAGGLGELFF
TGCGCCAGCAGCTTACTAGCGGGAGGTCTCGGGGAGCTGTTTTTT
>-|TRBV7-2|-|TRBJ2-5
CASSFRYQETQYF
TGTGCCAGCAGCTTCCGGTACCAAGAGACCCAGTACTTC
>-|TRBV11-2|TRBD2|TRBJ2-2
CASSYSGSDTGELFF
TGTGCCAGCAGCTATAGCGGGAGTGACACCGGGGAGCTGTTTTTT
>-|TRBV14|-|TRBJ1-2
CASSQEPHRAGGGYTF
TGTGCCAGCAGCCAAGAACCCCACAGGGCGGGTGGAGGCTACACCTTC